The rows below give T cell receptor beta chains drawn from one sample of a study of cytomegalovirus exposure and HLA in healthy donors. The method was immunoSEQ multiplex PCR; TCRdb's version includes in-frame clones alone and lacks a portion of them. The top ten hold less than 1.5% of the sample, which has about 160,000 clones, 68% seen once. The source material was PBMCs. The receptor set was obtained from a man aged 50 to 59 in good health and CMV-seronegative. Both conserved end residues are part of each CDR3. The D gene is left open where the match is weak. Clone size is given for some rows only: seen once, a few or many times, or a class if the clone is expanded.

clone_size | j_call | d_call | v_call | cdr3_aa | cdr3_nt
few | TRBJ1-1 | - | TRBV5-6 | CASSFRQHMNTEAFF | TGTGCCAGCAGCTTTAGACAGCACATGAACACTGAAGCTTTCTTT
- | TRBJ1-5 | - | TRBV28 | CATGPGHQPQHF | TGTGCCACTGGCCCAGGTCATCAGCCCCAGCATTTT
- | TRBJ1-1 | TRBD1 | TRBV6-5 | CASSYVTGGNTEAFF | TGTGCCAGCAGTTACGTGACAGGGGGTAACACTGAAGCTTTCTTT
few | TRBJ2-3 | TRBD2 | TRBV7-6 | CASSLIAGRTDTQYF | TGTGCCAGCAGCCTCATAGCGGGGCGCACAGATACGCAGTATTTT
- | TRBJ1-2 | - | TRBV2 | CASSKVDSNYGYTF | TGTGCCAGCAGTAAGGTGGACTCTAACTATGGCTACACCTTC
- | TRBJ2-7 | - | TRBV6-4 | CASIRRAGSDEQYF | TGTGCCAGCATACGGAGGGCCGGTAGTGACGAGCAGTACTTC
- | TRBJ2-6 | TRBD2 | TRBV7-2 | CASSLSGGSGANVLTF | TGTGCCAGCAGCTTAAGCGGGGGCTCTGGGGCCAACGTCCTGACTTTC
once | TRBJ1-1 | TRBD1 | TRBV6-5 | CASSYSGQGQGAFF | TGTGCCAGCAGTTACTCCGGACAGGGGCAAGGAGCTTTCTTT
- | TRBJ2-7 | - | TRBV4-3 | CASSQDKAGSFYEQYF | TGCGCCAGCAGCCAAGATAAGGCGGGGAGTTTCTACGAGCAGTACTTC
- | TRBJ2-7 | - | TRBV7-2 | CASSFRDTYEQYF | TGTGCCAGCAGCTTCCGGGACACCTACGAGCAGTACTTC
- | TRBJ2-3 | - | TRBV11-2 | CASSLLRGITDTQYF | TGTGCCAGCAGCTTATTACGGGGGATCACAGATACGCAGTATTTT
- | TRBJ1-2 | - | TRBV7-2 | CASSLAFTGYGYTF | TGTGCCAGCAGCTTAGCCTTTACAGGGTATGGCTACACCTTC
- | TRBJ2-7 | TRBD1 | TRBV13 | CASSLGRGRYEQYF | TGTGCCAGCAGCTTAGGAAGGGGGCGCTACGAGCAGTACTTC
- | TRBJ2-3 | - | TRBV5-1 | CASSIPKGSTDTQYF | TGCGCCAGCAGTATCCCCAAGGGGAGCACAGATACGCAGTATTTT
- | TRBJ2-3 | - | TRBV11-1 | CASSSDTDTQYF | TGTGCCAGCAGCTCAGACACAGATACGCAGTATTTT
- | TRBJ1-2 | - | TRBV6-5 | CASSYSTGRGGYTF | TGTGCCAGCAGTTACTCGACAGGACGGGGCGGCTACACCTTC
few | TRBJ2-5 | - | TRBV5-4 | CASSLSKGGHLQETQYF | TGTGCCAGCAGCTTGTCGAAGGGGGGGCATCTACAAGAGACCCAGTACTTC
- | TRBJ1-1 | TRBD1 | TRBV6-1 | CASSGRDRGTEAFF | TGTGCCAGCAGTGGCCGGGACAGGGGAACTGAAGCTTTCTTT
- | TRBJ2-6 | - | TRBV4-1 | CASSQDLDSSSGANVLTF | TGCGCCAGCAGCCAAGATCTCGACAGTAGCTCTGGGGCCAACGTCCTGACTTTC
few | TRBJ2-5 | TRBD2 | TRBV5-1 | CASRYLAGQETQYF | TGCGCCAGCAGGTACCTAGCGGGGCAAGAGACCCAGTACTTC
- | TRBJ1-3 | - | TRBV6-6 | CASSRGLEGNTIYF | TGTGCCAGCAGCCGGGGACTGGAAGGAAACACCATATATTTT
- | TRBJ1-2 | - | TRBV4-2 | CASSQGAGYTF | TGTGCCAGCAGCCAGGGGGCTGGCTACACCTTC
- | TRBJ2-7 | TRBD1 | TRBV11-2 | CASSWDRDSEQYF | TGTGCCAGCAGCTGGGACCGGGACAGCGAGCAGTACTTC
- | TRBJ2-7 | TRBD1 | TRBV28 | CASSLEQGALGVSYEQYF | TGTGCCAGCAGTTTGGAACAGGGGGCGCTTGGGGTCTCCTACGAGCAGTACTTC
- | TRBJ2-4 | TRBD1 | TRBV7-2 | CASSPDRGLFGKNIQYF | TGTGCCAGCAGCCCGGACAGGGGCCTTTTCGGCAAAAACATTCAGTACTTC
- | TRBJ1-1 | - | TRBV5-1 | CASSLVAENTEAFF | TGCGCCAGCAGCTTGGTGGCAGAGAACACTGAAGCTTTCTTT
- | TRBJ1-1 | - | TRBV28 | CASSLSARGNTEAFF | TGTGCCAGCAGTTTATCGGCCAGGGGGAACACTGAAGCTTTCTTT
- | TRBJ2-5 | TRBD2 | TRBV2 | CASSPYSGGETQYF | TGTGCCAGCAGTCCCTATAGCGGGGGTGAGACCCAGTACTTC
few | TRBJ1-5 | TRBD1 | TRBV5-8 | CASSFQTGSNQPQHF | TGTGCCAGCAGCTTTCAGACAGGGAGCAATCAGCCCCAGCATTTT
few | TRBJ2-7 | - | TRBV4-3 | CASSYRWANSYEQYF | TGCGCCAGCAGCTATCGTTGGGCCAACTCCTACGAGCAGTACTTC
- | TRBJ2-1 | TRBD2 | TRBV19 | CASSRTSGANEQFF | TGTGCCAGTAGTCGGACTAGCGGGGCCAATGAGCAGTTCTTC
- | TRBJ2-3 | TRBD2 | TRBV5-4 | CASANRGGAPDTQYF | TGTGCCAGCGCTAATCGCGGGGGGGCCCCAGATACGCAGTATTTT
- | TRBJ2-5 | TRBD1 | TRBV9 | CASSASPGQGVETQYF | TGTGCCAGCAGCGCCTCCCCGGGACAGGGGGTTGAGACCCAGTACTTC
- | TRBJ1-2 | - | TRBV5-1 | CASSLASGQGGYTF | TGCGCCAGCAGCTTGGCCTCAGGGCAAGGGGGCTACACCTTC
- | TRBJ2-5 | TRBD2 | TRBV4-1 | CASSPGLAGAPQETQYF | TGCGCCAGCAGCCCGGGACTAGCGGGGGCCCCACAAGAGACCCAGTACTTC
few | TRBJ1-5 | TRBD1 | TRBV4-3 | CASSAGGRNQPQHF | TGCGCCAGCAGCGCAGGGGGACGCAATCAGCCCCAGCATTTT
few | TRBJ1-1 | - | TRBV27 | CASSLSGGYTEAFF | TGTGCCAGCAGTTTATCGGGGGGATACACTGAAGCTTTCTTT
- | TRBJ2-1 | - | TRBV5-1 | CASSSAVPSYNEQFF | TGCGCCAGCAGCTCAGCGGTGCCCTCCTACAATGAGCAGTTCTTC
- | TRBJ2-1 | - | TRBV5-5 | CASSLEYSSYNEQFF | TGTGCCAGCAGCTTGGAGTACAGCTCCTACAATGAGCAGTTCTTC
once | TRBJ1-2 | TRBD1 | TRBV6-5 | CASSYSRGRNGYTF | TGTGCCAGCAGTTACTCGAGGGGGCGTAATGGCTACACCTTC
few | TRBJ2-1 | TRBD1 | TRBV4-3 | CASSQRTGNNEQFF | TGCGCCAGCAGCCAACGGACAGGGAACAATGAGCAGTTCTTC
once | TRBJ2-5 | TRBD1 | TRBV5-8 | CASSSRTGEETQYF | TGTGCCAGCAGCTCGAGGACAGGAGAAGAGACCCAGTACTTC
few | TRBJ2-1 | - | TRBV5-1 | CASSLNAGYNEQFF | TGCGCCAGCAGCTTGAATGCAGGCTACAATGAGCAGTTCTTC
- | TRBJ1-2 | TRBD1 | TRBV10-3 | CAITGTGGYGYTF | TGTGCCATCACCGGGACAGGGGGCTATGGCTACACCTTC
- | TRBJ2-2 | - | TRBV9 | CASSVVPSLGNTGELFF | TGTGCCAGCAGCGTAGTTCCAAGTCTAGGGAACACCGGGGAGCTGTTTTTT
- | TRBJ2-2 | - | TRBV7-2 | CASSLQVSGELFF | TGTGCCAGCAGCTTACAGGTTTCCGGGGAGCTGTTTTTT
- | TRBJ2-1 | TRBD1 | TRBV7-9 | CASSFETGSPYNEQFF | TGTGCCAGCAGCTTCGAGACAGGGAGCCCCTACAATGAGCAGTTCTTC
- | TRBJ1-2 | - | TRBV5-1 | CASGDIINYGYTF | TGCGCCAGCGGCGACATAATTAACTATGGCTACACCTTC
few | TRBJ2-7 | TRBD2 | TRBV29-1 | CSVAVAGTTYEQYF | TGCAGCGTTGCGGTGGCGGGGACTACCTACGAGCAGTACTTC
- | TRBJ2-7 | TRBD1 | TRBV28 | CASSLSTGDIVEQYF | TGTGCCAGCAGTTTATCGACAGGGGACATCGTAGAGCAGTACTTC
- | TRBJ2-6 | - | TRBV9 | CASSPSIGGTGSGANVLTF | TGTGCCAGCAGCCCCTCGATTGGGGGGACTGGCTCTGGGGCCAACGTCCTGACTTTC
few | TRBJ1-2 | TRBD1 | TRBV5-1 | CASSLSPDRGNGYTF | TGCGCCAGCAGCTTGAGTCCGGACAGGGGAAATGGCTACACCTTC
- | TRBJ2-5 | TRBD1 | TRBV5-1 | CASSLGQGVETQYF | TGCGCCAGCAGCTTGGGGCAGGGGGTGGAGACCCAGTACTTC
- | TRBJ1-6 | - | TRBV5-6 | CASSLKMLTGSAPLHF | TGTGCCAGCAGCTTGAAAATGTTGACAGGTTCAGCACCCCTCCACTTT
- | TRBJ1-2 | - | TRBV20-1 | CSATRGYGYTF | TGCAGTGCTACCCGGGGCTATGGCTACACCTTC
- | TRBJ1-2 | - | TRBV10-2 | CASSESGGDGYTF | TGCGCCAGCAGTGAGTCCGGGGGGGATGGCTACACCTTC
- | TRBJ1-1 | - | TRBV5-8 | CASSLAGAPNTEAFF | TGTGCCAGCAGCTTGGCAGGGGCTCCGAACACTGAAGCTTTCTTT